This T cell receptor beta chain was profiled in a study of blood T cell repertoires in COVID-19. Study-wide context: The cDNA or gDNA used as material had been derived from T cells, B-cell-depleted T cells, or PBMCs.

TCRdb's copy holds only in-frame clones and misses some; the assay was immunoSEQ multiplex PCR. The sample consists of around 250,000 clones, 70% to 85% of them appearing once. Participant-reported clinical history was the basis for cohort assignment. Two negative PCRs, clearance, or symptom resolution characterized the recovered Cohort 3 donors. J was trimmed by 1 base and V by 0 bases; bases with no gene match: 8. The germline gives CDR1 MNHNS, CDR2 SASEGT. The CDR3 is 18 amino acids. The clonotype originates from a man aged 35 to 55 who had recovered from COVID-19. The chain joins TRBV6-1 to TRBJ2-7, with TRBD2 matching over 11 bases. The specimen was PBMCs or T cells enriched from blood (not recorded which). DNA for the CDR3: TGTGCCAGCAGTGAAGCTCCACTAGCGGGAGCGGTGTCCTACGAGCAGTACTTC. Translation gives CASSEAPLAGAVSYEQYF.